This T cell receptor beta chain emerged from a study of T cell changes during pregnancy in multiple sclerosis (dated by TCRdb to between 2017 and 2020). Broadly, across the study: Changes in the T cell repertoire over the course of pregnancy were examined in this study in women with multiple sclerosis.

According to the germline V gene, CDR1 reads KGHSH and CDR2 reads LQKENI. The CDR3 starts with the cysteine, ends with the phenylalanine, and has 16 residues. Of all the DNA, just the CDR3 is kept, 48 bases in frame from base 1. At the junction V is shortened by 5 bases and J by 7 bases, with 23 bases in between. Libraries came from the immunoSEQ multiplex PCR assay. TCRdb's version of the immuneACCESS table is confined to in-frame rearrangements and falls short of the full clone set. An unresolved V gene accounts for under half of the shortfall where checked; the remainder is of unknown origin. The sample data list under 60,000 clones, and 92% of these were observed just once. The ten largest clonotypes hold 0.25% of the sample. Comment on this clone: No antigen is known for it. The sample holds no much larger clone one base away, and base qualities are not on file.

The TCR originated in a female donor with multiple sclerosis, enrolled in a pregnancy study. The sequencing here drew on CD4+ T cells from peripheral blood mononuclear cells, taken in the third trimester of pregnancy. The V gene is TRBV18 and the J gene is TRBJ1-2; the D segment cannot be called with confidence. CDR3 protein: CASSSRLMRDGGGYTF. The base sequence is TGTGCCAGCTCATCCCGACTCATGAGGGATGGCGGTGGCTACACCTTC. The variable domain in full, with residues beyond the CDR3 obtained from the reference TRBV18 and TRBJ1-2 genes, is NAGVMQNPRHLVRRRGQEARLRCSPMKGHSHVYWYRQLPEEGLKFMVYLQKENIIDESGMPKERFSAEFPKEGPSILRIQQVVRGDSAAYFCASSSRLMRDGGGYTFGSGTRLTVV.